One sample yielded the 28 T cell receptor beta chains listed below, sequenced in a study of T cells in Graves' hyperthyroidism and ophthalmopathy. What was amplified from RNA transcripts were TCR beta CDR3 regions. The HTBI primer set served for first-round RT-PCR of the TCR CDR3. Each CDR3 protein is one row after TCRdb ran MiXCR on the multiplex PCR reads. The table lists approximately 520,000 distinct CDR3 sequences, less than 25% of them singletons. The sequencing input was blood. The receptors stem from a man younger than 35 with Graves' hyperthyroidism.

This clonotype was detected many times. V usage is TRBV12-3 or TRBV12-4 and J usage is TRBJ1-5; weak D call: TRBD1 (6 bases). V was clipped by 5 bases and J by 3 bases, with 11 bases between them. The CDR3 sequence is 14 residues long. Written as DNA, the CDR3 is TGTGCCAGCAGTACAGACAGGTTCAATCAGCCCCAGCATTTT. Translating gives CASSTDRFNQPQHF.

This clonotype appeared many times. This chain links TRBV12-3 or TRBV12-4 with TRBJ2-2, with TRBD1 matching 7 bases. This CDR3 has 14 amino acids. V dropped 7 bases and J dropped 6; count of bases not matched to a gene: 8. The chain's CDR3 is CASTWTGVAGELFF. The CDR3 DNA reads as TGTGCCAGCACCTGGACAGGAGTGGCCGGGGAGCTGTTTTTT.

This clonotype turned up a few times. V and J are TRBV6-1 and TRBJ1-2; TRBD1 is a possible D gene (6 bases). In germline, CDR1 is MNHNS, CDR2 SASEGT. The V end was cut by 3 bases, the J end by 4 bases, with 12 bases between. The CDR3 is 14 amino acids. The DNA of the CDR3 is TGTGCCAGCAGTGATTCCGGGACACCCTATGGCTACACCTTC. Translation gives CASSDSGTPYGYTF.

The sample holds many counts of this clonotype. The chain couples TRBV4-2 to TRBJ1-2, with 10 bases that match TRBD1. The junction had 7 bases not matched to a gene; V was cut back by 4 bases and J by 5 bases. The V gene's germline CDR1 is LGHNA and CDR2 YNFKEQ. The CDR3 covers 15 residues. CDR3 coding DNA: TGTGCCAGCAGCCGAGGACAGGGGGAAAGTTATGGCTACACCTTC. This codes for CASSRGQGESYGYTF.

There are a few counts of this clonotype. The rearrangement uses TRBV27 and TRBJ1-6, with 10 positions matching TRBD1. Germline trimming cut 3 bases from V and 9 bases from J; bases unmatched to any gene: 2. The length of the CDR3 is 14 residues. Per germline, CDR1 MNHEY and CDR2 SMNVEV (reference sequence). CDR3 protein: CASSLGQGFSPLHF. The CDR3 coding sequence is TGTGCCAGCAGTTTGGGACAGGGGTTTTCACCCCTCCACTTT.

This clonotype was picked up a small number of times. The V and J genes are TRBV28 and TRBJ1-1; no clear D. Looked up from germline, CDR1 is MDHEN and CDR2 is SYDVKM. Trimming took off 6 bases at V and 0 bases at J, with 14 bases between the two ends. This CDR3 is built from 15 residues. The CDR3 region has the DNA TGTGCCAGCAGCACTCATGGACGGCTGAACACTGAAGCTTTCTTT. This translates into CASSTHGRLNTEAFF.

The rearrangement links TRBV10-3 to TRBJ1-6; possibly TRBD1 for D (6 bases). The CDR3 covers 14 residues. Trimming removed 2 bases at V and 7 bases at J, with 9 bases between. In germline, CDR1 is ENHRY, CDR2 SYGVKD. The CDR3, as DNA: TGTGCCATCAGTGAGGGACAGCAGAATTCACCCCTCCACTTT. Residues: CAISEGQQNSPLHF.

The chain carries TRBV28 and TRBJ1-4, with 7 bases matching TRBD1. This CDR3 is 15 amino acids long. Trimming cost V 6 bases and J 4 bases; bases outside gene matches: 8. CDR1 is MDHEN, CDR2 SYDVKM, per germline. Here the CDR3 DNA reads TGTGCCAGCAGGCCCCCCGGGACAGTTAATGAAAAACTGTTTTTT. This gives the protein CASRPPGTVNEKLFF.

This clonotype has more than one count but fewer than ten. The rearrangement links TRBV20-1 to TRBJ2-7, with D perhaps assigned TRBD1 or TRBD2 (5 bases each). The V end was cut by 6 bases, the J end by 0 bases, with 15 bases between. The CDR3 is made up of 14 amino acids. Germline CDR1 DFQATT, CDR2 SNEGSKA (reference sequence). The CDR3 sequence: CSAETPGSSYEQYF. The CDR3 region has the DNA TGCAGTGCAGAAACCCCAGGGAGCTCCTACGAGCAGTACTTC.

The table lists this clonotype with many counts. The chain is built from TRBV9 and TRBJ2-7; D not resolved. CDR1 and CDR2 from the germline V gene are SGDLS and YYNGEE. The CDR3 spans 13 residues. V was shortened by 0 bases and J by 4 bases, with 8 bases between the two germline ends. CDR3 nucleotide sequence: TGTGCCAGCAGCGTAGATGTGGGTTACGAGCAGTACTTC. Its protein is CASSVDVGYEQYF.

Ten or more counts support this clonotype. The CDR3 DNA reads TGCGCCAGCAGCGAAGGGTCTGTTGCCAAAAACATTCAGTACTTC. This translates into CASSEGSVAKNIQYF. The J gene is TRBJ2-4, the V gene TRBV5-1, with D uncertain. Per the germline V gene, CDR1 is SGHRS and CDR2 is YFSETQ. This CDR3 is built from 15 residues. Trimming cost V 4 bases and J 1 base, with 12 bases left between them.

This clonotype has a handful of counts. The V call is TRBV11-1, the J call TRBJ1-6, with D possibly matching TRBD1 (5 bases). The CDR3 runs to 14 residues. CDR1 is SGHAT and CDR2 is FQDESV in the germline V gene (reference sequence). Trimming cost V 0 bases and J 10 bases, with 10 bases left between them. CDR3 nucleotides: TGTGCCAGCAGCTTAGCCCAGGGCTTCTCACCCCTCCACTTT. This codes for CASSLAQGFSPLHF.

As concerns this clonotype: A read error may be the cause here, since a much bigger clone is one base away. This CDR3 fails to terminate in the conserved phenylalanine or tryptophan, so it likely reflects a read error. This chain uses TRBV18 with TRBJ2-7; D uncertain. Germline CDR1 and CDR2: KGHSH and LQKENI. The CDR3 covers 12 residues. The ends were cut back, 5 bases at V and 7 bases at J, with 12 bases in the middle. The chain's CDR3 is CASSFDQKEQYL. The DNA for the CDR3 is TGTGCCAGCTCATTTGATCAGAAAGAGCAGTACCTC.

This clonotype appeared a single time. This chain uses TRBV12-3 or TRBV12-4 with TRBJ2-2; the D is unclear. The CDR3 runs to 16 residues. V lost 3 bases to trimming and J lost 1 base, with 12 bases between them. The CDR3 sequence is CASSLNPPGNTGELFF. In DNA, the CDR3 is TGTGCCAGCAGTTTGAATCCGCCAGGGAACACCGGGGAGCTGTTTTTT.

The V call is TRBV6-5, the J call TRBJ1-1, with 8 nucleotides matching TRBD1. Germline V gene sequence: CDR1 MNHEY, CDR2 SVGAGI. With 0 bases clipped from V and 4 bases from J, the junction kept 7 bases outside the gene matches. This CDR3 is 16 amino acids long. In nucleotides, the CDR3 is TGTGCCAGCAGTTACTCGCGGCAGGGGGCCCGCACTGAAGCTTTCTTT. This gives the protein CASSYSRQGARTEAFF.

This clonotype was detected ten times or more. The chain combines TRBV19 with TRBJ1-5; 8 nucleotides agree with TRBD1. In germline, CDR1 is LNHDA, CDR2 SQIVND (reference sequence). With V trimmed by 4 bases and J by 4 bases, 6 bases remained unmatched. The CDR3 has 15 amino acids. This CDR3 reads CASSTRQGRNQPQHF. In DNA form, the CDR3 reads TGTGCCAGTAGTACTCGACAGGGGAGGAATCAGCCCCAGCATTTT.

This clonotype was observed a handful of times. CDR3 nucleotide sequence: TGTGCCAGCAGCTTAGCGGTGCACACCGGGGAGCTGTTTTTT. Protein product: CASSLAVHTGELFF. The J gene is TRBJ2-2, the V gene TRBV7-9; no firm D call. V shed 0 bases and J shed 3 bases, with 5 bases lying between them. Germline V gene sequence: CDR1 SEHNR, CDR2 FQNEAQ (reference sequence). The CDR3 has 14 residues.

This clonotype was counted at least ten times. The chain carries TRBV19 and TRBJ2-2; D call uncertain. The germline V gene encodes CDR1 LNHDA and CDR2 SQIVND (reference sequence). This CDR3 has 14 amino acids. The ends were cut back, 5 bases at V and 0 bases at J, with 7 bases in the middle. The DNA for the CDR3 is TGTGCCAGTAGTCTCCGTCCGAACACCGGGGAGCTGTTTTTT. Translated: CASSLRPNTGELFF.

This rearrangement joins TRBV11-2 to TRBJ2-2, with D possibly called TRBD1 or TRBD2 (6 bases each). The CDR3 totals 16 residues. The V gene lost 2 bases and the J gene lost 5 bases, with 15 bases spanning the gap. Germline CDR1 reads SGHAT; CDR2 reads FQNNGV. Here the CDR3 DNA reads TGTGCCAGCAGCTTATTCCGGCAGGGGAGGACCGGGGAGCTGTTTTTT. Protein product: CASSLFRQGRTGELFF.

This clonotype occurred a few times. The CDR3 sequence: CASSTFGYNEQFF. The CDR3 DNA is TGTGCCAGTAGTACGTTCGGCTACAATGAGCAGTTCTTC. The V gene is TRBV19, the J gene TRBJ2-1; D not resolved. Trimming stripped 4 bases from V and 3 bases from J, with 7 bases between. CDR1 is LNHDA, CDR2 SQIVND, per germline (reference sequence). The CDR3 has 13 residues.

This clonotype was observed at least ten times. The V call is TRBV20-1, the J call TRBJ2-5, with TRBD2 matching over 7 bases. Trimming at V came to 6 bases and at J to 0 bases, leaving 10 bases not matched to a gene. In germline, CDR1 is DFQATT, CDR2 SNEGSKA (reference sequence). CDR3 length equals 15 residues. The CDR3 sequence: CSADPAGTNQETQYF. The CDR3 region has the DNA TGCAGTGCAGACCCAGCGGGGACGAACCAAGAGACCCAGTACTTC.

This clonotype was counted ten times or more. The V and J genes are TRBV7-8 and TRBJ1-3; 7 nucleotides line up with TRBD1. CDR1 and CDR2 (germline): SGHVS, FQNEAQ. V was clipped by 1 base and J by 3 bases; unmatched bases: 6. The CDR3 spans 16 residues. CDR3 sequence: CASSLVQGGIGNTIYF. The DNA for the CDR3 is TGTGCCAGCAGCTTAGTTCAGGGGGGGATTGGAAACACCATATATTTT.

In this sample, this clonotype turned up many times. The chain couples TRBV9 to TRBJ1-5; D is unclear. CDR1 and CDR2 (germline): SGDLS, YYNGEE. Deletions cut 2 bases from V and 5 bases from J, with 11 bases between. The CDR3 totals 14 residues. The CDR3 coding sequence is TGTGCCAGCAGCGTCGACGACGGTTATCAGCCCCAGCATTTT. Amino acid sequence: CASSVDDGYQPQHF.

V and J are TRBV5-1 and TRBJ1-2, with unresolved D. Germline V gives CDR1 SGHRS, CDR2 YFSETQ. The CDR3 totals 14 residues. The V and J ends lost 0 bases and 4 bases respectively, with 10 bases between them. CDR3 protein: CASSLGGRSYGYTF. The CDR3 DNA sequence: TGCGCCAGCAGCTTGGGGGGAAGGAGCTATGGCTACACCTTC.

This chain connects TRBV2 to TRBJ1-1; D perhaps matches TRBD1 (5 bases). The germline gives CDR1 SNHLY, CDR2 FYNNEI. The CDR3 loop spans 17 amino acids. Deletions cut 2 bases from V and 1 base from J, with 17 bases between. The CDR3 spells CASSERGLGQGNTEAFF. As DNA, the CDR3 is TGTGCCAGCAGTGAAAGGGGATTAGGGCAAGGGAACACTGAAGCTTTCTTT.

CDR3 DNA: TGTGCCAGCAGCGTAGGACCGGGCGGGGGCGTGGGCAATCAGCCCCAGCATTTT. It is translated as CASSVGPGGGVGNQPQHF. The chain combines TRBV9 with TRBJ1-5, with D maybe TRBD1 (6 bases). Trimming took 0 bases from V and 2 from J, leaving 18 bases between them. Germline CDR1 is SGDLS and CDR2 is YYNGEE. The length of the CDR3 is 18 residues.

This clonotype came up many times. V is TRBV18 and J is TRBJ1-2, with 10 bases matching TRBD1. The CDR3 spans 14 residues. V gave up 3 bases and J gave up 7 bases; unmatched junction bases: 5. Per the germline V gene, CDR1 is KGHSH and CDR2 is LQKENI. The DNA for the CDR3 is TGTGCCAGCTCACCTGACAGGGGGCCTGGTGGCTACACCTTC. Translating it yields CASSPDRGPGGYTF.

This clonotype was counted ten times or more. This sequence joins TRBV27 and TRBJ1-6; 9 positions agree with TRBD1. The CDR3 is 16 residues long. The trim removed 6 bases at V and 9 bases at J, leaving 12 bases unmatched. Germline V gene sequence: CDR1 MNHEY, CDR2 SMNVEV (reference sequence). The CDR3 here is CASRPPTGTGSSPLHF. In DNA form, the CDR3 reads TGTGCCAGCAGACCACCGACCGGGACAGGGTCTTCACCCCTCCACTTT.